Listed below are T cell receptor beta chains from one sample, sequenced in a study of blood T cell repertoires in COVID-19. Some clones are missing from TCRdb's copy, which holds only in-frame ones; the method was immunoSEQ multiplex PCR. This table holds hundreds of thousands of clones, around 88% found once. Sequenced input: PBMCs or T cells enriched from blood (not recorded which). These receptors came from a woman aged 25 to 45 who had recovered from COVID-19. Each CDR3 is given with its conserved first and last residue. The D gene is left open where the match is weak. Clone size, where shown, is once, few, many, or a class for clones that have expanded.

j_call d_call clone_size v_call cdr3_aa cdr3_nt
TRBJ2-1 NA NA TRBV7-3 CASSPAARGEQFF TGTGCCAGCAGCCCTGCTGCGAGAGGTGAGCAGTTCTTC
TRBJ2-1 TRBD2 NA TRBV30 CAWRLAGGPNENNEQFF TGTGCCTGGAGATTGGCGGGAGGGCCAAATGAGAACAATGAGCAGTTCTTC
TRBJ1-2 NA NA TRBV30 CAWSVTQRYF TGTGCCTGGAGTGTAACCCAGCGCTACTTC
TRBJ1-1 NA NA TRBV19 CASSTRPRGNTEAFF TGTGCCAGTAGTACGCGACCGAGAGGGAACACTGAAGCTTTCTTT
TRBJ1-1 NA NA TRBV28 CASSSVQENTEAFF TGTGCCAGCAGTTCCGTACAGGAGAACACTGAAGCTTTCTTT
TRBJ2-7 TRBD2 NA TRBV3-1/TRBV3-2 CASSRPGLAYEQYF TGTGCCAGCAGCCGCCCGGGACTAGCCTACGAGCAGTACTTC
TRBJ2-7 NA NA TRBV11-3 CASSFPERYEQYF TGTGCCAGCAGCTTCCCAGAGCGGTACGAGCAGTACTTC
TRBJ2-7 TRBD2 NA TRBV12-5 CASAPSGGRYEQYF TGTGCTAGTGCCCCCTCGGGGGGTCGCTACGAGCAGTACTTC
TRBJ1-1 NA NA TRBV30 CAWSVHPNEAFF TGTGCCTGGAGTGTACATCCAAATGAAGCTTTCTTT
TRBJ1-1 NA NA TRBV6-5 CASTYRSNTEAFF TGTGCCAGCACCTACCGGTCGAACACTGAAGCTTTCTTT
TRBJ2-2 TRBD2 NA TRBV5-1 CASNQREPSGELFF TGCGCCAGCAACCAGCGGGAGCCCTCCGGGGAGCTGTTTTTT
TRBJ2-3 TRBD2 NA TRBV29-1 CSVQTSGRMDTQYF TGCAGCGTCCAAACTAGCGGGAGAATGGATACGCAGTATTTT
TRBJ2-6 NA NA TRBV5-1 CASTAGPEFSGANVLTF TGCGCCAGCACGGCAGGGCCGGAATTCTCTGGGGCCAACGTCCTGACTTTC
TRBJ1-5 NA NA TRBV2 CASSDPGIRGNQPQHF TGTGCCAGCAGTGATCCGGGGATTAGAGGCAATCAGCCCCAGCATTTT
TRBJ1-2 NA NA TRBV27 CASSQKPGVVYGYTF TGTGCCAGCAGCCAAAAACCAGGGGTCGTCTATGGCTACACCTTC
TRBJ2-7 TRBD1 NA TRBV19 CASSFFSGTGGVEQYF TGTGCCAGTAGTTTTTTTTCCGGGACAGGGGGCGTCGAGCAGTACTTC
TRBJ2-1 TRBD2 once TRBV7-2 CASSSTRLAGVSSYEQFF TGTGCCAGCAGCTCTACGCGACTAGCGGGAGTTTCTAGCTATGAGCAGTTCTTC
TRBJ2-1 NA NA TRBV7-9 CASSLKDSGVDEQFF TGTGCCAGCAGCTTAAAAGACAGTGGAGTCGATGAGCAGTTCTTC
TRBJ2-3 TRBD2 NA TRBV11-2 CASSLSLAVTDTQYF TGTGCCAGCAGCTTAAGCCTAGCGGTCACAGATACGCAGTATTTT
TRBJ1-2 TRBD1 NA TRBV6-5 CASSYSDRAARYGYTF TGTGCCAGCAGTTACTCCGACAGGGCTGCGAGATATGGCTACACCTTC
TRBJ1-1 NA NA TRBV19 CASSIRQFIDMNTEAFF TGTGCCAGTAGTATAAGGCAATTTATCGACATGAACACTGAAGCTTTCTTT
TRBJ1-5 TRBD1 NA TRBV28 CASRRQGAVFSQPQHF TGTGCCAGCAGGCGACAGGGGGCGGTTTTTAGTCAGCCCCAGCATTTT
TRBJ2-1 TRBD2 NA TRBV10-3 CAISDPRETYNEQFF TGTGCCATCAGTGATCCGCGGGAGACATACAATGAGCAGTTCTTC
TRBJ1-5 NA NA TRBV3-1/TRBV3-2 CASSPRISDQPQHF TGTGCCAGCAGCCCTCGTATTTCCGATCAGCCCCAGCATTTT
TRBJ1-2 NA NA TRBV28 CASSFSAVYGYTF TGTGCCAGCAGTTTCTCTGCAGTTTATGGCTACACCTTC
TRBJ2-3 TRBD2 NA TRBV3-1/TRBV3-2 CASSQDGLAVTDTQYF TGTGCCAGCAGCCAAGATGGGCTAGCGGTCACAGATACGCAGTATTTT
TRBJ1-1 NA NA TRBV6-5 CASSRGRNTEAFF TGTGCCAGCAGCAGGGGACGGAACACTGAAGCTTTCTTT
TRBJ2-1 NA NA TRBV30 CAWSVLGFMDEQFF TGTGCCTGGAGTGTACTAGGGTTTATGGATGAGCAGTTCTTC
TRBJ1-5 TRBD1 once TRBV6-5 CASSTGGGRPQHF TGTGCCAGCAGTACAGGGGGCGGAAGGCCCCAGCATTTT
TRBJ2-7 NA NA TRBV11-2 CASSLTTGRYEQYF TGTGCCAGCAGCTTAACTACAGGTCGCTACGAGCAGTACTTC
TRBJ1-5 NA few TRBV19 CASSLTDTTSNQPQHF TGTGCCAGTAGTCTGACAGATACTACTAGCAATCAGCCCCAGCATTTT
TRBJ1-2 TRBD1 few TRBV5-5 CASSRRDRAEGYTF TGTGCCAGCAGCCGACGGGACAGGGCGGAAGGCTACACCTTC
TRBJ1-5 NA NA TRBV28 CASSSEVWPQHF TGTGCCAGCAGCTCTGAGGTGTGGCCCCAGCATTTT
TRBJ1-6 NA NA TRBV7-6 CASSRQSREGSPLHF TGTGCCAGCAGCAGACAGTCTAGAGAAGGTTCACCCCTCCACTTT
TRBJ2-1 TRBD1 once TRBV4-1 CASSHRQGNEQFF TGCGCCAGCAGCCACAGACAGGGGAATGAGCAGTTCTTC
TRBJ2-5 TRBD1 NA TRBV7-9 CASSRQGRGTETQYF TGTGCCAGCAGCCGACAGGGAAGGGGGACCGAGACCCAGTACTTC
TRBJ1-2 TRBD1 NA TRBV4-3 CASSQDRVVLYGYTF TGCGCCAGCAGCCAGGACAGGGTCGTACTCTATGGCTACACCTTC
TRBJ2-2 TRBD2 NA TRBV9 CASSVGGLAVTNTGELFF TGTGCCAGCAGCGTAGGGGGACTAGCGGTGACGAACACCGGGGAGCTGTTTTTT
TRBJ2-1 NA once TRBV18 CASSPRGTSYNEQFF TGTGCCAGCTCACCAAGAGGCACTTCTTACAATGAGCAGTTCTTC
TRBJ2-1 TRBD1 NA TRBV27 CASSRGTGGIFNEQFF TGTGCCAGCAGCCGAGGAACAGGGGGAATCTTCAATGAGCAGTTCTTC
TRBJ2-7 NA NA TRBV6-5 CASSPSDFYEQYF TGTGCCAGCAGTCCCTCGGACTTCTACGAGCAGTACTTC
TRBJ2-6 NA NA TRBV6-5 CASSYSRVSGANVLTF TGTGCCAGCAGTTACTCTAGAGTCTCTGGGGCCAACGTCCTGACTTTC
TRBJ1-2 NA NA TRBV21-1 CASPRYLKPGQGRIYGYTF TGTGCCAGCCCCCGATATCTGAAGCCGGGACAGGGGAGGATCTATGGCTACACCTTC
TRBJ1-1 NA NA TRBV27 CASSSSIGTEAFF TGTGCCAGCAGTTCTTCCATCGGCACTGAAGCTTTCTTT